This T cell receptor (beta chain) was recovered during a study of shared clonotypes between healthy human individuals. V was trimmed by 3 bases and J by 0 bases, leaving 10 bases between them. The CDR3 is 16 residues long. From germline, CDR1 is SGDLS and CDR2 YYNGEE. Healthy HIV-negative adults with no recent acute infections or vaccinations were recruited as donors. TCRdb keeps only in-frame clones here, not all; method: immunoSEQ multiplex PCR. This sample has more than 2,000,000 clones; approximately 90% occur once, and the top ten carry 0.14%. This sequence was found in a man between 18 and 29 years old in good health. V and J are TRBV9 and TRBJ2-6, with D possibly being TRBD1 (6 bases). Material for sequencing was naive CD4+ T cells sorted from blood. Subset denoted: CD45RA+ positively selected. CDR3: CASSDGQYSGANVLTF. CDR3 DNA sequence: TGTGCCAGCAGCGACGGACAGTACTCTGGGGCCAACGTCCTGACTTTC. The whole variable domain, filled in from reference TRBV9 and TRBJ2-6, reads DSGVTQTPKHLITATGQRVTLRCSPRSGDLSVYWYQQSLDQGLQFLIQYYNGEERAKGNILERFSAQQFPDLHSELNLSSLELGDSALYFCASSDGQYSGANVLTFGAGSRLTVL.